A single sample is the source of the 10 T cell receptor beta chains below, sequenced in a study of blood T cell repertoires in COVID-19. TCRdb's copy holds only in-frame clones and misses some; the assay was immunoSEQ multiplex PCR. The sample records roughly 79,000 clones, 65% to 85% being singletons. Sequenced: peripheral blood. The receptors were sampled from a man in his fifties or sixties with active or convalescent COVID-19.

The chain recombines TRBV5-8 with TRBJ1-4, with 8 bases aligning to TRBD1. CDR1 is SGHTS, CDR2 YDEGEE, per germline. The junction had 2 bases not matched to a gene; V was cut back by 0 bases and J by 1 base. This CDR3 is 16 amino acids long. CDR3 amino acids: CASSLGTGKTNEKLFF. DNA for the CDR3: TGTGCCAGCAGCTTGGGGACAGGGAAAACTAATGAAAAACTGTTTTTT.

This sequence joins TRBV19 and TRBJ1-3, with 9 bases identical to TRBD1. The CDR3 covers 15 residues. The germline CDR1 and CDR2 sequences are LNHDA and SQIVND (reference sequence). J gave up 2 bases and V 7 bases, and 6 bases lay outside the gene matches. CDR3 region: CASIRGQGTGNTIYF. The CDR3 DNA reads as TGTGCCAGTATCCGGGGACAGGGCACTGGAAACACCATATATTTT.

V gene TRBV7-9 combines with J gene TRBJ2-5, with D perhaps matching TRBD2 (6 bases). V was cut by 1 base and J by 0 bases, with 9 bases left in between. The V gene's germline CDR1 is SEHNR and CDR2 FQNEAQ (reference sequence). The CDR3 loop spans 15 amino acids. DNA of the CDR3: TGTGCCAGCAGCTTAGAAACTAGCTACCAAGAGACCCAGTACTTC. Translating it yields CASSLETSYQETQYF.

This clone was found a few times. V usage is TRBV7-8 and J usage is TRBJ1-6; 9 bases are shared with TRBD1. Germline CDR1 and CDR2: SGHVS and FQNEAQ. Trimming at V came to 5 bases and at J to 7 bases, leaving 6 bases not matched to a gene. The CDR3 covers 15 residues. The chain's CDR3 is CASSLEGQGNSPLHF. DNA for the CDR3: TGTGCCAGCAGCCTAGAGGGACAGGGCAATTCACCCCTCCACTTT.

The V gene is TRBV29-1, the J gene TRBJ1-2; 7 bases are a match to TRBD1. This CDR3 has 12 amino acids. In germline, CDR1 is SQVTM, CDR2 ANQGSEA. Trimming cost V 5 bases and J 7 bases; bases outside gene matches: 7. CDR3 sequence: CSVSTGDSGYTF. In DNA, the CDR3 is TGCAGCGTTTCAACAGGGGATTCTGGCTACACCTTC.

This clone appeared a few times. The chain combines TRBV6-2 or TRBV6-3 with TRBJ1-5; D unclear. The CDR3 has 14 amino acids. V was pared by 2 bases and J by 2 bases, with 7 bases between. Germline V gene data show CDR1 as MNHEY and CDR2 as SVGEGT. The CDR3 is CASSYGGGNQPQHF. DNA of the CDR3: TGTGCCAGCAGTTACGGTGGAGGCAATCAGCCCCAGCATTTT.

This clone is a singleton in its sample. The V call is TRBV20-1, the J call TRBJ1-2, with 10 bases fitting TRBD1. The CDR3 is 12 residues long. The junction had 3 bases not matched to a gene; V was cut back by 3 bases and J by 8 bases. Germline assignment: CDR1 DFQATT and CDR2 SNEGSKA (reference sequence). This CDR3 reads CSASDRGRGYTF. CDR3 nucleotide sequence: TGCAGTGCTAGTGACAGGGGGCGAGGCTACACCTTC.

CDR3 coding DNA: TGTGCCAGCAGCTCGAGGGCGGGGGGCGCCTATGGCTACACCTTC. Translated, it gives CASSSRAGGAYGYTF. V usage is TRBV7-2 and J usage is TRBJ1-2, with D perhaps TRBD1 (6 bases). Germline loops: CDR1 SGHTA, CDR2 FQGNSA. Trimming removed 4 bases at V and 4 bases at J, with 16 bases between. The CDR3 is 15 amino acids.

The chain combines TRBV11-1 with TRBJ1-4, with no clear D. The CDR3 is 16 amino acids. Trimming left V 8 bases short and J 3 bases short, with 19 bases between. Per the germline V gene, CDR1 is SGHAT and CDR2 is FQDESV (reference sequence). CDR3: CASARSTSGANEKLFF. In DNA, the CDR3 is TGTGCCAGCGCACGGTCGACCAGCGGGGCTAATGAAAAACTGTTTTTT.

This CDR3 is CASSFLVQGNYGYTF. CDR3 nucleotides: TGTGCCAGCAGCTTCCTGGTACAGGGAAACTATGGCTACACCTTC. V and J are TRBV7-9 and TRBJ1-2, with TRBD1 as a possible D gene (6 bases). The CDR3 spans 15 residues. Trimming left V 3 bases short and J 2 bases short, with 13 bases between. Germline V gives CDR1 SEHNR, CDR2 FQNEAQ (reference sequence).